This T cell receptor (beta chain) was recovered during a study of blood T cells in healthy people across ages (dated by TCRdb to the mid-2010s). Study-wide context: In model experiments, template switching captured roughly one uniquely barcoded TCR beta cDNA molecule for every two T cells. To track age-related changes in TCR beta repertoire diversity, the study relied on deep sequencing normalized with unique cDNA molecular identifiers. To avoid experimental bias, donors of different ages were spread randomly across the sequencing lanes. Using the same blood draw, the study looked at two additional independent replicas of 1 million unique cDNA reads for two donors, one aged 18 to 30 and the other aged 80 or older. Four age groups were formed from the donors: young (average 16 years), middle-aged (more than 35), aged (over 55) and long-lived (82). Study-level results and caveats: The percentage of naive T cells measured by flow cytometry correlated strongly with observed TCR beta diversity. Because donor CMV infection status was unknown, age-related changes in expanded clonotypes were potentially confounded. Compared with the aged group, more naive CD4+ T cells, fewer expanded clones and increased TCR diversity were shown by the long-lived group, suggesting age selection. Because profiling used bulk unsorted PBMCs, naive and antigen-experienced compartments could not be compared conclusively. Estimates of total diversity based on one million sequenced T cells were regarded as lower bounds and as underestimates. As age increased, observed TCR beta diversity per million T cells dropped in a roughly linear way, and a significant reduction was already evident by age roughly 40.

This clonotype was counted only a few times. Its binding antigen is unknown. One base away there is no much larger clone; base qualities are not given. Libraries were built with 5' RACE. The sequencer listed for this sample is Illumina HiSeq 2500. The second PCR ran for about 6 to 11 cycles and used a J-beta primer mix along with a sample-barcoded 5' primer. Each TCR beta cDNA molecule received a unique molecular identifier from a template-switch 5' adaptor carrying 12 random nucleotides. Each sample yielded at least 2.5 million CDR3-containing paired-end reads. First-strand cDNA was synthesized from all RNA with the Mint cDNA synthesis kit, primed by a TRBC-specific oligonucleotide. After uracil-DNA glycosylase treatment, a first 18-cycle PCR used universal primers M1SS and BC2_uni_R on all cDNA. In the paper's pipeline: For normalization, 1 million high-quality reads, each with a distinct molecular identifier, were randomly selected from each sample. Instead of being binned into consensus sequences, reads that shared molecular identifiers were thrown out. CDR3 identification, clonotype clustering and error correction used MiTCR with a Q25 quality threshold and the strictest error-elimination algorithm. A nonparametric unseen species model with Euler transformation was used to estimate lower-bound total TCR beta diversity. TCRdb reprocessed the public reads (quality trimming at Q25 with fastp, clone calling with MiXCR) and kept in-frame beta chains. Every entry covers one CDR3 protein and lists the most common genes and DNA from its rows. In this record, the V and J calls reflect TCRdb's handling and not the investigators' own analysis. Within this sample are 850,000 to 1,300,000 distinct CDR3 sequences, with 45% of them counted one time only. The ten top clones hold under 20% of the sample.

The CDR3 holds 15 amino acids from the cysteine to the phenylalanine. Kept here is only the CDR3 DNA, which spans 45 bases and is read in frame from base 1. Taken from the germline V gene (reference sequence), the CDR1 and CDR2 loops are DFQATT and SNEGSKA. For this chain, trimming is 5 bases at the V end and 2 bases at the J end, and the number of junction bases without a gene match is 5. Systemically healthy Caucasian individuals from Russia, over 30 in total and aged about 6 to 95 years, were included as donors. Roughly 11 milliliters of peripheral blood were drawn from each donor into EDTA-treated Vacutainer tubes. PBMCs were isolated by Ficoll-Paque density-gradient centrifugation, with at least 6.5 million obtained per sample. Trizol reagent was used to extract total RNA from the PBMCs, yielding at least 5 micrograms per sample. For every donor, flow cytometry on a PBMC aliquot measured the percentage of naive CD45RAhigh/CD27high T cells.

The chain employs TRBV20-1 and TRBJ1-6, with 8 junctional bases fitting TRBD1. The origin of this receptor is an older woman in good health. Sequenced material: blood. The CDR3: CSAVDREAYNSPLHF. DNA sequence: TGCAGTGCTGTGGACAGGGAAGCCTATAATTCACCCCTCCACTTT.